Following are 12 T cell receptor beta chains from one sample sequenced in a study of spatial heterogeneity in lung cancer. TCRdb passed the 5' RACE reads through MiXCR, listing each CDR3 protein once. Of about 100,000 distinct CDR3 sequences in the sample, 4.4% were seen once. Whole-study results and caveats: The number of expanded tumor alpha and beta chains correlated with mutation number.

Time point in this sample: sample taken at primary tumor resection. These receptors have no identified antigens. This material consisted of lung tumor tissue, taken at surgery. The receptors were gathered from a male donor with early-stage non-small cell lung cancer.

This clonotype was counted many times. The chain is built from TRBV13 and TRBJ2-1, with 14 bases lining up with TRBD2. The trim removed 5 bases at V and 10 bases at J, leaving 10 bases unmatched. The CDR3 length is 16 residues. The germline V gene has CDR1 PRHDT and CDR2 FYEKMQ (reference sequence). The CDR3 bases are TGTGCCAGCAGCCCGCCGGGACTAGCGGGAGATGGGGAGCAGTTCTTC. Translation: CASSPPGLAGDGEQFF.

This clonotype has only a few counts. The V and J genes are TRBV30 and TRBJ2-2, with 9 positions matching TRBD2. V was pared by 2 bases and J by 9 bases, with 16 bases of the junction left unmatched. The germline CDR1 and CDR2 sequences are GTSNPN and SVGIG (reference sequence). The CDR3 has 17 residues. CDR3 DNA: TGTGCCTGGAGTTCCGGGAAGTCTAGCGGGGTAGCAAGGGAGCTGTTTTTT. Its translation is CAWSSGKSSGVARELFF.

This clonotype has at least ten counts. The chain is built from TRBV20-1 and TRBJ2-3; 10 bases fit TRBD2. J gave up 3 bases and V 5 bases, and 11 bases lay outside the gene matches. Germline lookup yields CDR1 DFQATT and CDR2 SNEGSKA (reference sequence). The CDR3 is made up of 16 amino acids. CDR3 residues: CSAVPGTSVLTDTQYF. The CDR3 nucleotides read TGCAGTGCTGTCCCCGGGACTAGCGTTTTGACAGATACGCAGTATTTT.

This clonotype has ten or more counts. J is TRBJ1-4 and V is TRBV28; D gene unclear. The CDR3 loop spans 15 amino acids. The V gene's germline CDR1 is MDHEN and CDR2 SYDVKM. V was trimmed by 5 bases and J by 3 bases, leaving 13 bases between them. The CDR3 loop is CASSERTSANEKLFF. The CDR3 nucleotides are TGTGCCAGCAGTGAAAGGACTTCGGCTAATGAAAAACTGTTTTTT.

This clonotype was counted ten times or more. The V call is TRBV4-1, the J call TRBJ2-7, with D possibly matching TRBD2 (5 bases). CDR3 length: 18 residues. V was cut by 2 bases and J by 3 bases, with 23 bases left in between. Germline assignment: CDR1 MGHRA and CDR2 YSYEKL. The CDR3 nucleotides are TGCGCCAGCAGCCAATCGTTCCAGGACTTTGCCCCCAGCTACGAGCAGTACTTC. Protein: CASSQSFQDFAPSYEQYF.

In its sample, this clonotype was seen many times. This chain joins TRBV28 and TRBJ2-1, with 14 bases lining up with TRBD2. The V and J ends lost 2 bases and 15 bases, in that order; junction bases with no gene match: 9. The germline CDR1 and CDR2 sequences are MDHEN and SYDVKM. The CDR3 loop spans 15 amino acids. In DNA form, the CDR3 reads TGTGCCAGCAGTTTAATGGGGACTAGCGGGAGCTTATTGTTCTTC. This translates into CASSLMGTSGSLLFF.

This clonotype was counted many times. The chain carries TRBV28 and TRBJ1-4; a weak D match, TRBD1 (5 bases). CDR1 is MDHEN, CDR2 SYDVKM, per germline. The CDR3 runs to 14 residues. With 5 bases removed from V and 7 bases from J, the gap between germline ends came to 14 bases. The CDR3 is CASSPGFLGEKLFF. The CDR3 DNA is TGTGCCAGCAGTCCAGGGTTTCTAGGTGAAAAACTGTTTTTT.

This clonotype was detected ten times or more. This sequence joins TRBV9 and TRBJ1-4; weak D call: TRBD1 (6 bases). Trimming left V 0 bases short and J 8 bases short, with 11 bases between. The CDR3 extends over 14 amino acids. The germline V gene has CDR1 SGDLS and CDR2 YYNGEE. CDR3 sequence: CASSVAGVGEKLFF. In nucleotides, the CDR3 is TGTGCCAGCAGCGTAGCAGGGGTTGGGGAAAAACTGTTTTTT.

In its sample, this clonotype was seen many times. CDR3 region: CASSFIGGRTYEQYF. The CDR3 bases are TGTGCCAGCAGTTTTATCGGCGGCCGAACCTACGAGCAGTACTTC. The chain joins TRBV28 to TRBJ2-7, with no clear D. This CDR3 is 15 amino acids long. The V gene lost 3 bases and the J gene lost 2 bases, with 14 bases spanning the gap. From germline, CDR1 is MDHEN and CDR2 SYDVKM.

This clonotype has ten or more counts. The rearrangement joins TRBV29-1 to TRBJ2-1; D is unclear. The CDR3 has 11 residues. V was pared by 3 bases and J by 5 bases, with 5 bases between. Germline assignment: CDR1 SQVTM and CDR2 ANQGSEA. CDR3 sequence: CSVDRNNEQFF. Written as DNA, the CDR3 is TGCAGCGTTGACAGAAACAATGAGCAGTTCTTC.

This clonotype was seen at least ten times. The rearrangement uses TRBV6-5 and TRBJ1-1, with D maybe TRBD1 (5 bases). Trimming took off 2 bases at V and 2 bases at J, with 9 bases between the two ends. The CDR3 totals 14 residues. Germline assignment: CDR1 MNHEY and CDR2 SVGAGI. CDR3 region: CASSYGHLNTEAFF. The CDR3 bases are TGTGCCAGCAGTTACGGACACTTAAACACTGAAGCTTTCTTT.

This clonotype appeared many times. The rearrangement links TRBV20-1 to TRBJ2-3; possibly TRBD1 for D (5 bases). The CDR3 spans 12 residues. Germline V gene lookup returns CDR1 DFQATT and CDR2 SNEGSKA (reference sequence). V gave up 2 bases and J gave up 6 bases, with 9 bases separating them. The CDR3 coding sequence is TGCAGTGCTAGACAGGGCGCGGATACGCAGTATTTT. Amino acids: CSARQGADTQYF.